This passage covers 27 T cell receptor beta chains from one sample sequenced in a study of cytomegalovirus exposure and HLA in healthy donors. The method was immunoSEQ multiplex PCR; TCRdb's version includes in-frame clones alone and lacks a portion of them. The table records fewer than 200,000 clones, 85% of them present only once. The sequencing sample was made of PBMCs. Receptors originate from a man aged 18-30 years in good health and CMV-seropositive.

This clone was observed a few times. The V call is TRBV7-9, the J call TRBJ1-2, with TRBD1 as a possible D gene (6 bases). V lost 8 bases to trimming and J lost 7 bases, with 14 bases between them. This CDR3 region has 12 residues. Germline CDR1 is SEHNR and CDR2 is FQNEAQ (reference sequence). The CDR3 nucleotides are TGTGCCAGCTTAGAACTAGGGGGTGGCTACACCTTC. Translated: CASLELGGGYTF. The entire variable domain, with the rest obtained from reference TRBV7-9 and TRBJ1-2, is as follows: DTGVSQNPRHKITKRGQNVTFRCDPISEHNRLYWYRQTLGQGPEFLTYFQNEAQLEKSRLLSDRFSAERPKGSFSTLEIQRTEQGDSAMYLCASLELGGGYTFGSGTRLTVV.

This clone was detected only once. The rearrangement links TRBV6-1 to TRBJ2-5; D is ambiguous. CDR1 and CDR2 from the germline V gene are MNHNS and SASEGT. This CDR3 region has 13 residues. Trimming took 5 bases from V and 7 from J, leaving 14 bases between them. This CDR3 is CASSFSSHGTQYF. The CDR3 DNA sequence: TGTGCCAGCAGTTTTAGCTCCCATGGGACCCAGTACTTC.

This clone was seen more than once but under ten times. The DNA of the CDR3 is TGTGCCAGCAGCTTGGCTCGGGATACGCAGTATTTT. Translating it yields CASSLARDTQYF. V is TRBV5-6 and J is TRBJ2-3; D is unclear. CDR3 length equals 12 residues. The ends were cut back, 0 bases at V and 6 bases at J, with 5 bases in the middle. Germline CDR1 reads SGHDT; CDR2 reads YYEEEE.

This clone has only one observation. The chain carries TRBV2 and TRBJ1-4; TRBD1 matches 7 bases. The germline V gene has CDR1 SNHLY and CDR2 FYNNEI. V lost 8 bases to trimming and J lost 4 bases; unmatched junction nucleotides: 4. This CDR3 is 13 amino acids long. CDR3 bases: TGTGCCAGCGCCGGGACAGATAATGAAAAACTGTTTTTT. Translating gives CASAGTDNEKLFF.

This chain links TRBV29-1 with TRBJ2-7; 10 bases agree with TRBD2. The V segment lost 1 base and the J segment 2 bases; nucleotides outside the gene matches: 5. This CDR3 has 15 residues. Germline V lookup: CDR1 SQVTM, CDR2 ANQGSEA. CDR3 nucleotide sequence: TGCAGCGTTGAAGGCCTAGCGGGAGTGCCCTACGAGCAGTACTTC. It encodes CSVEGLAGVPYEQYF.

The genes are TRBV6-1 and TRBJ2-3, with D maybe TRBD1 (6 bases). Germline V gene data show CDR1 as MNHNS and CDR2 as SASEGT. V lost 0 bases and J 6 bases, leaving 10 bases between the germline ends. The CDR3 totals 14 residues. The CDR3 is CASSEAQGRDTQYF. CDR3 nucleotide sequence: TGTGCCAGCAGTGAAGCCCAGGGGCGGGATACGCAGTATTTT.

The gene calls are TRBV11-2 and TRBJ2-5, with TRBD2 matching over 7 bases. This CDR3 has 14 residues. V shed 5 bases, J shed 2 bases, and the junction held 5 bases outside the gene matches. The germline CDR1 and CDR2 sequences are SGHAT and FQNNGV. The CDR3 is CASSLGLVQETQYF. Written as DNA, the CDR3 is TGTGCCAGCAGCCTTGGACTAGTACAAGAGACCCAGTACTTC.

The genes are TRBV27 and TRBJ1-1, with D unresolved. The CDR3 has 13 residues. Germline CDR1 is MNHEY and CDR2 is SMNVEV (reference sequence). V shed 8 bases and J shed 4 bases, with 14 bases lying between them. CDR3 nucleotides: TGTGCCAGCGCCGTGGGCTTGGGCACTGAAGCTTTCTTT. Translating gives CASAVGLGTEAFF.

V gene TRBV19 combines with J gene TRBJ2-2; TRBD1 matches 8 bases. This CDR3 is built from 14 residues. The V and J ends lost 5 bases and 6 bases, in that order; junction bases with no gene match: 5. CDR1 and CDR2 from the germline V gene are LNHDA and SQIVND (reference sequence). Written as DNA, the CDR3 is TGTGCCAGTAGTCCAGGGACAGGCTCCGGGGAGCTGTTTTTT. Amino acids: CASSPGTGSGELFF.

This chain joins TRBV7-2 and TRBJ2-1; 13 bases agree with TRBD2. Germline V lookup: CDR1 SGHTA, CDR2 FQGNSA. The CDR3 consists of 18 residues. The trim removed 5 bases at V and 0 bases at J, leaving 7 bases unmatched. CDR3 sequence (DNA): TGTGCCAGCAGCCGGACTAGCGGGGGTTTTAGCTCCTACAATGAGCAGTTCTTC. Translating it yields CASSRTSGGFSSYNEQFF.

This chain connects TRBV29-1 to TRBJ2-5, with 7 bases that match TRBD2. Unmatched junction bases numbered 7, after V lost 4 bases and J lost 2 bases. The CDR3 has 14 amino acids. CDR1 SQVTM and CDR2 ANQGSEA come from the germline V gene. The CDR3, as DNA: TGCAGCGTTGGTTGGGGGGGAATTCAAGAGACCCAGTACTTC. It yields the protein CSVGWGGIQETQYF.

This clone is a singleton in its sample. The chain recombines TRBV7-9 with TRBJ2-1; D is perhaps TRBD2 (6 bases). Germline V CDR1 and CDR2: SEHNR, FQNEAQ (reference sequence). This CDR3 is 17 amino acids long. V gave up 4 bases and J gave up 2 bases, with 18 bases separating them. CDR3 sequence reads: CASSSTEERATYNEQFF. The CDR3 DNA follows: TGTGCCAGCAGCTCAACCGAGGAGCGGGCGACCTACAATGAGCAGTTCTTC.

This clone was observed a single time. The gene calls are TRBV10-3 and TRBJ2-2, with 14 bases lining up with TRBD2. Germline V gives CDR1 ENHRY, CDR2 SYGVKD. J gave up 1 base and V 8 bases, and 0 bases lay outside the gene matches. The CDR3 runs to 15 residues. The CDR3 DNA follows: TGTGCCATCGGACTAGCGGGGGGGAACACCGGGGAGCTGTTTTTT. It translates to CAIGLAGGNTGELFF.

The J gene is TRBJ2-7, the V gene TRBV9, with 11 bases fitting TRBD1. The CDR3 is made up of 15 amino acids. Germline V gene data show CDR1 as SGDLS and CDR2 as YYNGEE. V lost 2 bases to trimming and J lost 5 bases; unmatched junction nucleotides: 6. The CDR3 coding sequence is TGTGCCAGCAGCGTCCGGACAGGGGGCATGGACGAGCAGTACTTC. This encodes CASSVRTGGMDEQYF.

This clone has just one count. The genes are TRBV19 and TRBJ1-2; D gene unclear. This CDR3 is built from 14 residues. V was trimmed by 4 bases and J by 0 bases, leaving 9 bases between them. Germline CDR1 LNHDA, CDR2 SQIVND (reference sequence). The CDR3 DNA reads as TGTGCCAGTAGTACCGGGGAACCTAACTATGGCTACACCTTC. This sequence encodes CASSTGEPNYGYTF. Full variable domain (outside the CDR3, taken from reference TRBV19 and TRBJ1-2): DGGITQSPKYLFRKEGQNVTLSCEQNLNHDAMYWYRQDPGQGLRLIYYSQIVNDFQKGDIAEGYSVSREKKESFPLTVTSAQKNPTAFYLCASSTGEPNYGYTFGSGTRLTVV.

CDR3 loop: CASSEGGRKYF. The CDR3 nucleotides read TGTGCCAGCAGCGAAGGGGGTAGGAAGTACTTC. This sequence joins TRBV28 and TRBJ2-7, with D tentatively TRBD1 (6 bases). The CDR3 is 11 residues long. The V end was cut by 6 bases, the J end by 11 bases, with 14 bases between. CDR1 and CDR2 (germline): MDHEN, SYDVKM.

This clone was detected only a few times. CDR3 nucleotides: TGTGCCAGCTCCATTGGACAGGGGTATCGATCACCCCTCCACTTT. Protein sequence: CASSIGQGYRSPLHF. This chain connects TRBV28 to TRBJ1-6; 9 nucleotides agree with TRBD1. This CDR3 has 15 residues. Germline lookup yields CDR1 MDHEN and CDR2 SYDVKM. V shed 8 bases, J shed 10 bases, and the junction held 12 bases outside the gene matches.

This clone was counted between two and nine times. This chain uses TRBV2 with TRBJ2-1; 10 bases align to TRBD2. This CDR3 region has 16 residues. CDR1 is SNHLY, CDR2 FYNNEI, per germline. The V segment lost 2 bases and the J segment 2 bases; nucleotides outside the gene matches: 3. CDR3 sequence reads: CASSETGTSAYNEQFF. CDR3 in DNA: TGTGCCAGCAGTGAAACCGGGACTAGCGCCTACAATGAGCAGTTCTTC.

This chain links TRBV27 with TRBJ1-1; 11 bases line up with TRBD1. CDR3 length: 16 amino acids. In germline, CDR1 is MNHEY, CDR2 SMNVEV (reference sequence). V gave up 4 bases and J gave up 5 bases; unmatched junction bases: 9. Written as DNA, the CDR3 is TGTGCCAGCAGTTCGTCGTTAGGGACAGGGGGTACTGAAGCTTTCTTT. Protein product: CASSSSLGTGGTEAFF.

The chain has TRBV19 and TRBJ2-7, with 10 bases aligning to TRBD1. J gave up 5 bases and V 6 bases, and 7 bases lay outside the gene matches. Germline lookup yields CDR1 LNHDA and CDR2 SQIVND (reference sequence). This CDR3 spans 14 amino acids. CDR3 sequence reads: CASSRQGADNEQYF. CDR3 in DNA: TGTGCCAGTAGCCGACAGGGGGCGGACAACGAGCAGTACTTC.

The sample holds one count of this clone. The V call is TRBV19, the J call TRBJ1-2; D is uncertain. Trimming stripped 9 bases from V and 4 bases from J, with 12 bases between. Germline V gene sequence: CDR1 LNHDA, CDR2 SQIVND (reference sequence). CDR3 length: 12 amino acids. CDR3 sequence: CASRLTAYGYTF. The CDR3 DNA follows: TGTGCCAGCCGTCTAACAGCCTATGGCTACACCTTC.

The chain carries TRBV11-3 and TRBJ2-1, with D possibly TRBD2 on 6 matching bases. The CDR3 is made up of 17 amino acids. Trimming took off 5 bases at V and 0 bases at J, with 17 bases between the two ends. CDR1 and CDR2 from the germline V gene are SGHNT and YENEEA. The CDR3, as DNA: TGTGCCAGCAGCCTCGAAGCGGGCGGTCACTCCTACAATGAGCAGTTCTTC. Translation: CASSLEAGGHSYNEQFF.

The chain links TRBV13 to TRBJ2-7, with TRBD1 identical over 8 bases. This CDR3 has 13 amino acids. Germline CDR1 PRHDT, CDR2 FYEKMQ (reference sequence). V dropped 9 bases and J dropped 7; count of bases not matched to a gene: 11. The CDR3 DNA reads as TGTGCCAGTTTGGTCCAGGGGGCGAATGAGCAGTACTTC. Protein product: CASLVQGANEQYF.

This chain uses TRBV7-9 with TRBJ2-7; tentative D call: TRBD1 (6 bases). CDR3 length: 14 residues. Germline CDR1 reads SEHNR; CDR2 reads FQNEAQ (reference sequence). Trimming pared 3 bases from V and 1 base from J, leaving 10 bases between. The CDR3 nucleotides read TGTGCCAGCAGCTTTACCAGGGGATCCTACGAGCAGTACTTC. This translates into CASSFTRGSYEQYF.

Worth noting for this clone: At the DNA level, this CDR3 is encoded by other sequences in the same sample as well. CDR3 residues: CASSPGTGDQPQHF. The CDR3 nucleotides read TGTGCCAGCTCACCAGGGACAGGGGATCAGCCCCAGCATTTT. The chain uses TRBV18 and TRBJ1-5; 10 positions agree with TRBD1. There are 14 residues in the CDR3. J gave up 5 bases and V 2 bases, and 0 bases lay outside the gene matches. Germline-derived CDR1 and CDR2 are KGHSH and LQKENI. The variable domain in full, completed from reference TRBV18 and TRBJ1-5, reads NAGVMQNPRHLVRRRGQEARLRCSPMKGHSHVYWYRQLPEEGLKFMVYLQKENIIDESGMPKERFSAEFPKEGPSILRIQQVVRGDSAAYFCASSPGTGDQPQHFGDGTRLSIL.

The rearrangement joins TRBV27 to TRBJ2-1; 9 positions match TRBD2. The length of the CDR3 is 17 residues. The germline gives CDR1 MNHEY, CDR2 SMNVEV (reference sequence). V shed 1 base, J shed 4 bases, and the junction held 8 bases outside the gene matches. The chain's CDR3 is CASSLYYGGGGYNEQFF. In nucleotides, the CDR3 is TGTGCCAGCAGTTTATACTACGGCGGGGGGGGATACAATGAGCAGTTCTTC.

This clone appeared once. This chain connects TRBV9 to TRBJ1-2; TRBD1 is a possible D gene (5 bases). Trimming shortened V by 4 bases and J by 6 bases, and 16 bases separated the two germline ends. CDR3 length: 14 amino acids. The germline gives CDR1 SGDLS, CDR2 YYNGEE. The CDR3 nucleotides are TGTGCCAGCAGCACGGGACTCCCGAACGATGGCTACACCTTC. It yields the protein CASSTGLPNDGYTF.